This is a list of T cell receptor beta chains from one sample in a study of beta chain features in type 1 diabetes. Sequencing was performed with immunoSEQ multiplex PCR; in TCRdb, only in-frame clones are kept and a portion is missing. The top ten hold 0.05% to 0.07% of the sample, which has about half a million clones, about 32% seen once. Sequences were obtained from naive CD4+ T cells from blood. These receptors were taken from a man aged 18-30 years in good health. Each CDR3 is given with its conserved first and last residue. D genes are given only for firm matches. Expanded clones get a size class; other rows say once, few or many, or leave the size out.

J gene: TRBJ2-7
V gene: TRBV10-3
clone size: -
D gene: -
CDR3 DNA: TGTGCCATCAGTGAGACAGGTCAAACCTACGAGCAGTACTTC
CDR3 protein: CAISETGQTYEQYF

J gene: TRBJ2-3
V gene: TRBV4-2
clone size: -
D gene: TRBD1
CDR3 DNA: TGTGCCAGCAGCCGGGACAGGGTCCCAGATACGCAGTATTTT
CDR3 protein: CASSRDRVPDTQYF

J gene: TRBJ2-7
V gene: TRBV28
clone size: few
D gene: TRBD2
CDR3 DNA: TGTGCCAGCAGTTCCGCCGGGACTAGCGACTCCTACGAGCAGTACTTC
CDR3 protein: CASSSAGTSDSYEQYF

J gene: TRBJ2-4
V gene: TRBV5-1
clone size: -
D gene: TRBD1
CDR3 DNA: TGCGCCAGCAGCCCGTCCGCCGGGACAGGAAAAAACATTCAGTACTTC
CDR3 protein: CASSPSAGTGKNIQYF

J gene: TRBJ2-1
V gene: TRBV7-2
clone size: -
D gene: -
CDR3 DNA: TGTGCCAGCAGCTTAAGGCCTAATGAGCAGTTCTTC
CDR3 protein: CASSLRPNEQFF

J gene: TRBJ2-2
V gene: TRBV29-1
clone size: -
D gene: TRBD2
CDR3 DNA: TGCAGCGTTGGTAGCGGGAGGAACACCGGGGAGCTGTTTTTT
CDR3 protein: CSVGSGRNTGELFF

J gene: TRBJ2-3
V gene: TRBV5-6
clone size: -
D gene: -
CDR3 DNA: TGTGCCAGCAGCTTGGATCCACGCACAGATACGCAGTATTTT
CDR3 protein: CASSLDPRTDTQYF

J gene: TRBJ2-1
V gene: TRBV2
clone size: once
D gene: TRBD2
CDR3 DNA: TGTGCCAGCAGTGGCCTAGCGGGCTCCTACAATGAGCAGTTCTTC
CDR3 protein: CASSGLAGSYNEQFF

J gene: TRBJ2-1
V gene: TRBV7-3
clone size: -
D gene: -
CDR3 DNA: TGTGCCAGCAGCTCCGGACGGACGAGCTCCTACAATGAGCAGTTCTTC
CDR3 protein: CASSSGRTSSYNEQFF

J gene: TRBJ1-2
V gene: TRBV30
clone size: -
D gene: -
CDR3 DNA: TGTGCCTGGAGCCCGGGGACGTATGGCTACACCTTC
CDR3 protein: CAWSPGTYGYTF

J gene: TRBJ2-1
V gene: TRBV9
clone size: -
D gene: -
CDR3 DNA: TGTGCCAGCAGCGTACGCCCACTAGCCCCAGGGAATGAGCAGTTCTTC
CDR3 protein: CASSVRPLAPGNEQFF

J gene: TRBJ2-1
V gene: TRBV5-1
clone size: -
D gene: TRBD2
CDR3 DNA: TGCGCCAGCAGCCTTCCGACTAGCGGGAGGGGAAATGAGCAGTTCTTC
CDR3 protein: CASSLPTSGRGNEQFF

J gene: TRBJ1-2
V gene: TRBV15
clone size: -
D gene: -
CDR3 DNA: TGTGCCACCAGCAGAGACAGGGACACTAACTATGGCTACACCTTC
CDR3 protein: CATSRDRDTNYGYTF

J gene: TRBJ1-1
V gene: TRBV7-2
clone size: few
D gene: -
CDR3 DNA: TGTGCCAGCAGCTCGGAAGGAGGCGGCACTGAAGCTTTCTTT
CDR3 protein: CASSSEGGGTEAFF

J gene: TRBJ1-3
V gene: TRBV30
clone size: -
D gene: -
CDR3 DNA: TGTGCCTGGAGTGTACTTCGCAGGGCTGGAAACACCATATATTTT
CDR3 protein: CAWSVLRRAGNTIYF

J gene: TRBJ1-4
V gene: TRBV9
clone size: few
D gene: TRBD1
CDR3 DNA: TGTGCCAGCAGCGCCCGGACAGGGAGTAATGAAAAACTGTTTTTT
CDR3 protein: CASSARTGSNEKLFF

J gene: TRBJ2-5
V gene: TRBV7-9
clone size: few
D gene: -
CDR3 DNA: TGTGCCAGCAGACATCGTGACGGGGGAGAGACCCAGTACTTC
CDR3 protein: CASRHRDGGETQYF

J gene: TRBJ1-1
V gene: TRBV29-1
clone size: -
D gene: -
CDR3 DNA: TGCAGCGTTGAAACAGATATGAACACTGAAGCTTTCTTT
CDR3 protein: CSVETDMNTEAFF

J gene: TRBJ2-3
V gene: TRBV5-1
clone size: -
D gene: TRBD2
CDR3 DNA: TGCGCCAGCAGCTTACCCCAGGGAGCGGGAGGTACCACAGATACGCAGTATTTT
CDR3 protein: CASSLPQGAGGTTDTQYF

J gene: TRBJ2-5
V gene: TRBV14
clone size: -
D gene: -
CDR3 DNA: TGTGCCAGCAGCCAAGATCGAATTCCGGTCCAAGAGACCCAGTACTTC
CDR3 protein: CASSQDRIPVQETQYF